Sequencing of this TCR beta chain was carried out in a study of T cell changes during pregnancy in multiple sclerosis. This CDR3 has 13 amino acids. Losses at the gene ends were 2 bases for V and 11 bases for J; bases not matched to a gene: 9. Germline assignment: CDR1 GTSNPN and CDR2 SVGIG (reference sequence). Using immunoSEQ multiplex PCR, the repertoire was profiled, and TCRdb retains in-frame clones only, with some absent. The table records roughly 76,000 clones, about nine tenths of them present only once. The clonotype originates from a female donor with multiple sclerosis, enrolled in a pregnancy study. This sequence joins TRBV30 and TRBJ1-2, with 9 bases lining up with TRBD1. The starting material was CD4+ T cells from peripheral blood mononuclear cells, obtained after pregnancy. This chain's CDR3 is CAWSPSGTGPYTF. CDR3 sequence (DNA): TGTGCCTGGAGTCCATCCGGGACAGGGCCGTACACCTTC. Filled out from reference TRBV30 and TRBJ1-2, the complete variable domain reads SQTIHQWPATLVQPVGSPLSLECTVEGTSNPNLYWYRQAAGRGLQLLFYSVGIGQISSEVPQNLSASRPQDRQFILSSKKLLLSDSGFYLCAWSPSGTGPYTFGSGTRLTVV.